Below are 15 T cell receptor beta chains sequenced from a single sample in a study of brain T cells in children with intractable seizures. Data came from immunoSEQ multiplex PCR; TCRdb stores just in-frame clones and leaves some out. The sample consists of tens of thousands of clones, 85% to 95% of them appearing once. The sequences come from peripheral blood, collected at surgery. These receptors were taken from a boy younger than two with tuberous sclerosis and intractable seizures.

The chain carries TRBV18 and TRBJ2-5, with D tentatively TRBD2 (5 bases). Trimming took off 4 bases at V and 3 bases at J, with 9 bases between the two ends. CDR1 is KGHSH, CDR2 LQKENI, per germline. CDR3 length equals 13 residues. CDR3 sequence reads: CASSLGLEETQYF. The CDR3 nucleotides read TGTGCCAGCTCACTCGGACTTGAAGAGACCCAGTACTTC.

Written as DNA, the CDR3 is TGTGCCAGCAGCTCGAAGGTGATCAGCTCCTACAATGAGCAGTTCTTC. Translating it yields CASSSKVISSYNEQFF. This chain uses TRBV7-3 with TRBJ2-1; D call uncertain. V lost 4 bases to trimming and J lost 0 bases, with 13 bases between them. The germline V gene has CDR1 SGHTA and CDR2 FQGTGA. This CDR3 comprises 16 residues. Full variable domain (rest looked up from reference TRBV7-3 and TRBJ2-1): GAGVSQTPSNKVTEKGKYVELRCDPISGHTALYWYRQSLGQGPEFLIYFQGTGAADDSGLPNDRFFAVRPEGSVSTLKIQRTERGDSAVYLCASSSKVISSYNEQFFGPGTRLTVL.

This clone was detected once. V and J are TRBV5-5 and TRBJ2-1, with D perhaps TRBD1 (6 bases). The V gene's germline CDR1 is SGHKS and CDR2 YYEKEE (reference sequence). Between the trimmed V and J ends, which lost 2 bases and 8 bases, there was a span of 14 bases. CDR3 size: 14 residues. CDR3 sequence (DNA): TGTGCCAGCAGCTTCGGTGGGGGCGTCGATGAGCAGTTCTTC. Translating it yields CASSFGGGVDEQFF.

This chain joins TRBV7-9 and TRBJ1-1; tentatively, D is TRBD1 (6 bases). With 1 base removed from V and 6 bases from J, the gap between germline ends came to 12 bases. Germline V gene data show CDR1 as SEHNR and CDR2 as FQNEAQ (reference sequence). There are 14 residues in the CDR3. This chain's CDR3 is CASSLVGGLAEAFF. The CDR3 region has the DNA TGTGCCAGCAGCTTAGTCGGGGGCCTGGCTGAAGCTTTCTTT.

The V call is TRBV5-1, the J call TRBJ2-3; D gene ambiguous. The CDR3 length is 14 residues. Germline CDR1 reads SGHRS; CDR2 reads YFSETQ. V was pared by 7 bases and J by 1 base, with 13 bases between. The CDR3 region is CASRRRYGTDTQYF. The CDR3, as DNA: TGCGCCAGCCGCCGGCGTTACGGCACAGATACGCAGTATTTT. The entire variable domain, with the rest obtained from reference TRBV5-1 and TRBJ2-3, is as follows: KAGVTQTPRYLIKTRGQQVTLSCSPISGHRSVSWYQQTPGQGLQFLFEYFSETQRNKGNFPGRFSGRQFSNSRSEMNVSTLELGDSALYLCASRRRYGTDTQYFGPGTRLTVL.

J is TRBJ1-6 and V is TRBV25-1; D is ambiguous. This CDR3 comprises 15 residues. Trimming cost V 6 bases and J 4 bases, with 13 bases left between them. Germline CDR1 is MGHDK and CDR2 is SYGVNS. CDR3 DNA: TGTGCCAGCAGCGCTGCGGACCGTTATAATTCACCCCTCCACTTT. Translated, it gives CASSAADRYNSPLHF.

V usage is TRBV30 and J usage is TRBJ1-5; 10 bases map to TRBD1. The CDR3 contains 15 residues. V was pared by 5 bases and J by 0 bases, with 4 bases of the junction left unmatched. CDR1 GTSNPN and CDR2 SVGIG come from the germline V gene (reference sequence). CDR3 bases: TGTGCCTGGCGGGACAGGGGTTATAGCAATCAGCCCCAGCATTTT. It codes for CAWRDRGYSNQPQHF.

This chain joins TRBV10-3 and TRBJ2-2, with TRBD2 matching over 10 bases. The CDR3 spans 14 residues. Germline V lookup: CDR1 ENHRY, CDR2 SYGVKD. V shed 10 bases, J shed 5 bases, and the junction held 7 bases outside the gene matches. CDR3 sequence: CATDLSGGTGELFF. CDR3 bases: TGTGCCACGGACCTTAGCGGGGGGACCGGGGAGCTGTTTTTT.

The chain employs TRBV7-2 and TRBJ2-1; TRBD2 matches at 7 bases. There are 16 residues in the CDR3. CDR1 and CDR2 from the germline V gene are SGHTA and FQGNSA. J lost 2 bases, V lost 4 bases, and 8 bases had no gene match. CDR3: CASSSRSGSAYNEQFF. Here the CDR3 DNA reads TGTGCCAGCAGCTCCCGTAGCGGGTCGGCCTACAATGAGCAGTTCTTC.

The CDR3 reads CASSIINGGYTF. CDR3 sequence (DNA): TGTGCCAGTAGTATTATTAACGGTGGCTACACCTTC. This rearrangement joins TRBV19 to TRBJ1-2, with D uncertain. The CDR3 is 12 residues long. V was shortened by 3 bases and J by 7 bases, with 9 bases between the two germline ends. The germline V gene encodes CDR1 LNHDA and CDR2 SQIVND (reference sequence).

The chain has TRBV6-2 or TRBV6-3 and TRBJ2-7; D perhaps matches TRBD1 (6 bases). Trimming removed 6 bases at V and 5 bases at J, with 11 bases between. Germline V gene sequence: CDR1 MNHEY, CDR2 SVGEGT. The CDR3 is 12 residues long. CDR3 DNA sequence: TGTGCCAGCAGCTGGGGGCTACACGAGCAGTACTTC. This gives the protein CASSWGLHEQYF.

The gene calls are TRBV2 and TRBJ2-5; TRBD1 might be the D (6 bases). Deletions cut 4 bases from V and 1 base from J, with 10 bases between. CDR1 is SNHLY, CDR2 FYNNEI, per germline. This CDR3 comprises 14 residues. The CDR3 DNA reads as TGTGCCAGCAGTGCAACAGGGACCCAAGAGACCCAGTACTTC. Residues: CASSATGTQETQYF. The full variable domain, with the rest looked up from reference TRBV2 and TRBJ2-5, is EPEVTQTPSHQVTQMGQEVILRCVPISNHLYFYWYRQILGQKVEFLVSFYNNEISEKSEIFDDQFSVERPDGSNFTLKIRSTKLEDSAMYFCASSATGTQETQYFGPGTRLLVL.

The J gene is TRBJ2-3, the V gene TRBV4-2; tentative D call: TRBD1 (6 bases). The V and J ends lost 1 base and 4 bases respectively, with 15 bases between them. The CDR3 consists of 16 residues. Germline CDR1 LGHNA, CDR2 YNFKEQ. The CDR3, as DNA: TGTGCCAGCAGCCAAGCTCTTCACAGGGCAGCAGATACGCAGTATTTT. Its translation: CASSQALHRAADTQYF.

The rearrangement links TRBV15 to TRBJ2-2; 7 bases are a match to TRBD1. CDR1 LNHNV and CDR2 YYDKDF come from the germline V gene (reference sequence). The ends lost 1 base at V and 4 bases at J; junction bases unmatched: 3. The CDR3 totals 15 residues. The CDR3 region is CATSRGGGGTGELFF. As DNA, the CDR3 is TGTGCCACCAGCAGAGGAGGGGGCGGCACCGGGGAGCTGTTTTTT.

This chain joins TRBV5-1 and TRBJ1-4; 9 bases line up with TRBD1. The CDR3 loop spans 15 amino acids. V trimming: 0 bases; J trimming: 7 bases; junction bases outside the gene matches: 4. Per the germline V gene, CDR1 is SGHRS and CDR2 is YFSETQ. The CDR3 sequence: CASSLGTGVGEKLFF. CDR3 in DNA: TGCGCCAGCAGCTTGGGGACAGGGGTGGGTGAAAAACTGTTTTTT.